This TCR beta chain was documented in a study of T cell clonality in common variable immunodeficiency (dated by TCRdb to the mid-2010s). General conclusions and limits of the study: Patient heterogeneity within the CVID cohort put limits on correlating repertoire features with clinical complications. Fewer TCRbeta clones were shared among CVID subjects than among healthy controls (p < 0.0001). Even though DNA input was equal, the average per sample came to about 81,820 unique sequences for controls compared with about 34,000 for CVID samples. CVID TCRbeta sequences were reported to have fewer deletions and N-nucleotide insertions and to lack highly modified clones with 13 or more V deletions. Compared with healthy controls, CVID subjects showed increased TCRbeta clonality (t-test p = 0.018), a feature most characteristic of about a third of subjects. The authors noted that sequencing repertoires of T cell subpopulations would be needed to clarify what caused the increased clonality in CVID.

Standard criteria, namely reduction of serum IgG, IgA and/or IgM below the normal range together with specific antibody deficiency, were applied for the diagnosis of CVID. The CVID group comprised about 46 subjects, 15 or so female and around 30 male, aged 9 to 64 years with a mean age of roughly 43. Predominantly Caucasian heritage was noted among both the CVID patients and the healthy controls. At the time of study participation, every CVID subject had been on replacement immunoglobulin therapy for one year or longer. At blood collection, none of the CVID subjects was ill or on immunomodulatory or immunosuppressive medication. From each donor, about 5 to 8.5 ml of heparinized peripheral whole blood was collected. TCRbeta CDR3 repertoires were sequenced from genomic DNA of adults with common variable immune deficiency (CVID) and healthy adult controls. Diluted blood was subjected to density centrifugation over Hypaque 1077 or Ficoll-Paque for isolation of peripheral blood mononuclear cells. Genomic DNA was obtained from unsorted mononuclear cells using either Qiagen column purification or a centrifugation-based method.

After removal of 3 bases from V and 4 bases from J, the junction retains 4 bases not matched to a gene. The CDR3 covers 15 residues, taking in both the cysteine and the phenylalanine. Only the CDR3 bases that were read are kept: 36 of them, in frame from base 1. CDR1 and CDR2, looked up from the germline V gene, are KGHSH and LQKENI. Note on this clone: Its antigen is still unknown. Read sequence stops 3 residues before the CDR3 end, and the germline J gene provides the missing end.

CVID samples and control samples contributed equivalent amounts of genomic DNA as sequencing input. For every sample, a 60 bp segment covering the rearranged TCRbeta CDR3 region was amplified and then sequenced. The immunoSEQ assay, a bias-corrected multiplex PCR with high-throughput sequencing, was employed for TCRbeta amplification. The paper's data handling went like this. Every unique nucleotide sequence was considered a clone and was annotated with V, D and J genes, copy number and frequency. Sequences were labeled productive if in frame, and non-productive if out of frame or containing stop codons. As previously described, Shannon's entropy was used to calculate clonality. The predicted amino acid sequences of productive clones were used to derive the mean CDR3 Kyte-Doolittle hydropathy. Scaled V gene usage was hierarchically clustered using Manhattan distance and complete linkage with the R hclust function. To assess clone sharing by CDR3 amino acid sequence, 12 repertoires per group were resampled over 100 rounds. The repertoires were searched for roughly 69 published EBV-specific and roughly 240 published CMV-specific TCRbeta sequences. Two CVID samples yielding fewer than 10,000 sequences were excluded from analysis, leaving approximately 42 CVID repertoires. TCRdb retrieved this table from immuneACCESS and kept in-frame rearrangements only. Not all clones are present; in checked studies, unresolved V genes account for under half, and no reason is known for the remainder. The V and J calls and the clone size are those of that table, but D and trimming were determined from the DNA. The sample features about 34,000 clones, and none is a singleton. The biggest ten clones account for more than 25% of the sample.

The receptor was isolated from a human donor with common variable immunodeficiency. This chain joins TRBV18 to TRBJ2-2; the central 8 bases match TRBD1. Sequences were obtained from peripheral blood mononuclear cells. The CDR3 protein: CASSPGTGSTGELFF. CDR3 DNA, as far as it was read: TGTGCCAGCTCACCCGGGACAGGCTCCACCGGGGAG.